What follows is one TCR beta chain and its context. Antigen unknown. Semiquantitative ARM-PCR amplified T cell receptor alpha and beta CDR3 regions from mRNA. Tagged nested gene-specific primers were used first, then communal superprimers amplified exponentially. TCRdb recomputed calls from the multiplex PCR reads with MiXCR, one row per CDR3 protein. The sample contains some 5,400 distinct CDR3 sequences, 50% to 65% of which appear only once. Trimming took 5 bases from V and 2 from J; bases not matched to a gene: 10. CDR1 and CDR2 from the germline V gene are MNHEY and SMNVEV (reference sequence). The CDR3 is 16 amino acids. These data belong to a study of relationships among human T cell subsets. Anti-CD4 multisort beads removed cells negatively, then anti-CD8 beads positively selected CD8+ T cells. Points from the study as a whole: A CD4+CD8+ double-positive population could not be excluded by bead sorting. Substantial CDR3 sharing among Th1, Th2 and regulatory cells suggested stochastic fate choice.

V gene TRBV27 combines with J gene TRBJ2-5; 8 bases align to TRBD2. This sequence originates from a man in his forties or fifties in good health. The sequenced sample was CD8+ T cells sorted from blood. CDR3: CASSPRGRGEQETQYF. The CDR3, as DNA: TGTGCCAGCAGTCCTCGCGGGCGGGGGGAACAAGAGACCCAGTACTTC.